These 9 T cell receptor beta chains came from one sample sequenced in a study of spatial heterogeneity in lung cancer. TCRdb used MiXCR to reprocess the 5' RACE reads, holding one entry per CDR3 protein. Of 25,000 to 35,000 distinct CDR3 sequences listed, more than 4.5% are singletons. Time point noted: blood at routine non-recurrence follow-up after resection. The material was PBMCs, obtained at follow-up. The receptors come from a female donor with early-stage non-small cell lung cancer.

This clonotype showed up just a few times. The J gene is TRBJ1-5, the V gene TRBV18; D is perhaps TRBD1 (6 bases). Germline V gives CDR1 KGHSH, CDR2 LQKENI. V lost 1 base to trimming and J lost 8 bases, with 15 bases between them. The length of the CDR3 is 15 residues. CDR3 sequence reads: CASSPLRGESKPQHF. CDR3 DNA: TGTGCCAGCTCACCACTTAGGGGGGAAAGTAAGCCCCAGCATTTT.

This clonotype was picked up many times. This chain connects TRBV7-9 to TRBJ2-3; D gene uncertain. CDR1 and CDR2 (germline): SEHNR, FQNEAQ (reference sequence). This CDR3 has 12 residues. The V end lost 6 bases, the J end lost 2 bases, and 6 bases lay between the germline ends. CDR3 protein: CASSGVTDTQYF. CDR3 sequence (DNA): TGTGCCAGCAGTGGGGTCACAGATACGCAGTATTTT.

This clonotype was counted ten times or more. The rearrangement joins TRBV28 to TRBJ2-3, with TRBD1 matching over 12 bases. Unmatched junction bases numbered 12, after V lost 4 bases and J lost 4 bases. The length of the CDR3 is 18 residues. Germline V gene sequence: CDR1 MDHEN, CDR2 SYDVKM. CDR3 in DNA: TGTGCCAGCAGTTCAGGGACAGGGGGCGGACATTCGGCAGATACGCAGTATTTT. The encoded protein is CASSSGTGGGHSADTQYF.

The chain employs TRBV12-3 or TRBV12-4 and TRBJ2-2, with D uncertain. Trimming took 5 bases from V and 2 from J, leaving 3 bases between them. This CDR3 region has 12 residues. The CDR3 coding sequence is TGTGCCAGCAGTGCCAACACCGGGGAGCTGTTTTTT. As protein: CASSANTGELFF.

This clonotype was seen repeatedly, ten times or more. The chain is built from TRBV6-2 or TRBV6-3 and TRBJ2-1, with 12 bases lining up with TRBD2. V shed 6 bases, J shed 5 bases, and the junction held 8 bases outside the gene matches. CDR3 length equals 16 residues. Germline V gives CDR1 MNHEY, CDR2 SVGEGT. The CDR3 DNA reads TGTGCCAGCAGCAGGACTAGCGGGACTTTCCACAATGAGCAGTTCTTC. Protein product: CASSRTSGTFHNEQFF.

This clonotype was counted at least ten times. The V and J genes are TRBV28 and TRBJ2-6; a possible D gene is TRBD2 (6 bases). The germline CDR1 and CDR2 sequences are MDHEN and SYDVKM. V dropped 3 bases and J dropped 3 bases, with 15 bases sitting between them. This CDR3 has 17 amino acids. CDR3 in DNA: TGTGCCAGCAGTTTGGTAGGGAGGCCCCTTGGGGCCAACGTCCTGACTTTC. Translated: CASSLVGRPLGANVLTF.

This clonotype was detected ten times or more. The chain uses TRBV5-1 and TRBJ2-5; perhaps D is TRBD1 or TRBD2 (5 bases each). CDR1 SGHRS and CDR2 YFSETQ come from the germline V gene. Trimming removed 1 base at V and 1 base at J, with 17 bases between. There are 17 residues in the CDR3. The CDR3 is CASSLSLQTAAQETQYF. CDR3 nucleotide sequence: TGCGCCAGCAGCTTGTCGTTGCAGACAGCGGCCCAAGAGACCCAGTACTTC. The variable domain in full, with the rest retrieved from reference TRBV5-1 and TRBJ2-5, is KAGVTQTPRYLIKTRGQQVTLSCSPISGHRSVSWYQQTPGQGLQFLFEYFSETQRNKGNFPGRFSGRQFSNSRSEMNVSTLELGDSALYLCASSLSLQTAAQETQYFGPGTRLLVL.

This clonotype was picked up many times. The J gene is TRBJ2-1, the V gene TRBV11-1; TRBD1 aligns across 7 bases. J was trimmed by 3 bases and V by 3 bases; bases with no gene match: 8. Germline lookup yields CDR1 SGHAT and CDR2 FQDESV (reference sequence). The CDR3 has 16 residues. The chain's CDR3 is CASSFNGAGGYNEQFF. DNA for the CDR3: TGTGCCAGCAGCTTTAACGGGGCAGGGGGCTACAATGAGCAGTTCTTC.

This clonotype has ten or more counts. The rearrangement joins TRBV4-3 to TRBJ2-7, with D perhaps TRBD2 (6 bases). This CDR3 contains 13 residues. CDR1 is LGHNA, CDR2 YSLEER, per germline. Trimming removed 0 bases from V and 3 bases from J, with 6 bases in between. CDR3 in amino acids: CASSQEGGYEQYF. In nucleotides, the CDR3 is TGCGCCAGCAGCCAAGAGGGGGGCTACGAGCAGTACTTC.